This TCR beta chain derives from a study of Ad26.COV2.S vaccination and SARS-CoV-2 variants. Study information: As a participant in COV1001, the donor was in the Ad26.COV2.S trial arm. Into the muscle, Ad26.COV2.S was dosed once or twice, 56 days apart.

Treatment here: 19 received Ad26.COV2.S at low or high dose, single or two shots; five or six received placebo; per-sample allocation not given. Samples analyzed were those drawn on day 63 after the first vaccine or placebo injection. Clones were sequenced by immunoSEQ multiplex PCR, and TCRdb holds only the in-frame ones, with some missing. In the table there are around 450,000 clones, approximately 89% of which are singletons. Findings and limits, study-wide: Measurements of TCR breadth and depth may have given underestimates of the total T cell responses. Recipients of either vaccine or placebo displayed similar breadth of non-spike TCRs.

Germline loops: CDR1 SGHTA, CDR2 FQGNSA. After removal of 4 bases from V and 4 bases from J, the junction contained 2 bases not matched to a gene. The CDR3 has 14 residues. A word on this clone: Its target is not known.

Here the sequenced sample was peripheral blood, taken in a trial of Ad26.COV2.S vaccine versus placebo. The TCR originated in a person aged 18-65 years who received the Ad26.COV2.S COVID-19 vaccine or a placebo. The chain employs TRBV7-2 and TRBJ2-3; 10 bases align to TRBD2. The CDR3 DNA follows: TGTGCCAGCAGCTCGCTAGCGGGAGCAGATACGCAGTATTTT. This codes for CASSSLAGADTQYF.